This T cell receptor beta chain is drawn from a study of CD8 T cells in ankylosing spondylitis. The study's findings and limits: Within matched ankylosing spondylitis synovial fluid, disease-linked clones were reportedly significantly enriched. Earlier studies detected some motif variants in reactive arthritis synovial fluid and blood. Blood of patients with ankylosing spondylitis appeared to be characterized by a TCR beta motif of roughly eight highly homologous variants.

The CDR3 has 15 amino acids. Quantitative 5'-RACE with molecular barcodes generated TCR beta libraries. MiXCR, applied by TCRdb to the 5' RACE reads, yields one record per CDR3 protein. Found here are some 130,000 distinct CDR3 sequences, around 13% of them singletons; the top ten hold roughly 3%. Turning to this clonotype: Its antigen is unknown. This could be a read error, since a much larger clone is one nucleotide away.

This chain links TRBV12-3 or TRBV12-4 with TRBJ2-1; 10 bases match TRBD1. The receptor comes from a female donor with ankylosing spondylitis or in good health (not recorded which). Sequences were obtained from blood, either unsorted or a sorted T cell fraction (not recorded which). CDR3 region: CAGSRQGATYNEQFF. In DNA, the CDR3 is TGTGCCGGCAGCAGACAGGGGGCCACCTACAATGAGCAGTTCTTC.